This note documents a single T cell receptor beta chain sequence. V was cut by 2 bases and J by 5 bases, with 13 bases left in between. In germline, CDR1 is SNHLY, CDR2 FYNNEI. The CDR3 has 14 residues. The data originate from a study of T cell responses to AZD1222 COVID-19 vaccine. The method was immunoSEQ multiplex PCR; TCRdb's version includes in-frame clones alone and lacks a portion of them. The sample records about 140,000 clones, over 90% being singletons. This chain links TRBV2 with TRBJ2-7, with a tentative D call TRBD1 (5 bases). This clonotype was obtained from an adult in good health. Sample: peripheral blood, taken on day 0 of AZD1222 vaccination. The CDR3 region has the DNA TGTGCCAGCAGTGAAAGTCAGGGAATCAACGAGCAGTACTTC. It specifies CASSESQGINEQYF. Drawing the rest from reference TRBV2 and TRBJ2-7, the complete variable domain is EPEVTQTPSHQVTQMGQEVILRCVPISNHLYFYWYRQILGQKVEFLVSFYNNEISEKSEIFDDQFSVERPDGSNFTLKIRSTKLEDSAMYFCASSESQGINEQYFGPGTRLTVT.